Each of the 28 T cell receptor beta chains below was sequenced from the same sample in a study of cytomegalovirus exposure and HLA in healthy donors. Produced via immunoSEQ multiplex PCR; TCRdb's table is partial and in-frame only. Counted here are some 130,000 clones, approximately 92% occurring once; the ten biggest clones make up around 1.3%. Source material: PBMCs. These receptors were taken from a woman aged 18-35 years in good health and CMV-seronegative.

The chain recombines TRBV11-2 with TRBJ1-6; D gene uncertain. There are 13 residues in the CDR3. The V gene's germline CDR1 is SGHAT and CDR2 FQNNGV. The ends were cut back, 1 base at V and 6 bases at J, with 4 bases in the middle. The CDR3 loop is CASSLGLNSPLHF. In DNA form, the CDR3 reads TGTGCCAGCAGCTTAGGACTTAATTCACCCCTCCACTTT.

This clone has a single count. CDR3 nucleotides: TGCGCCAGGCAGGGGCTCCTCCACTTT. This translates into CARQGLLHF. This chain joins TRBV10-2 and TRBJ1-6; tentative D call: TRBD1 (6 bases). There are 9 residues in the CDR3. V dropped 9 bases and J dropped 15 bases, with 9 bases sitting between them. Germline V gene lookup returns CDR1 WSHSY and CDR2 SAAADI.

This clone was observed once. This chain connects TRBV4-1 to TRBJ2-1, with D possibly matching TRBD2 (7 bases). This CDR3 has 13 residues. The V gene's germline CDR1 is MGHRA and CDR2 YSYEKL. V was shortened by 0 bases and J by 10 bases, with 10 bases between the two germline ends. CDR3 region: CASSQDRGGEQFF. The CDR3 nucleotides are TGCGCCAGCAGCCAAGATAGGGGGGGCGAGCAGTTCTTC.

This sequence joins TRBV11-1 and TRBJ2-3, with 8 bases that match TRBD2. Germline-derived CDR1 and CDR2 are SGHAT and FQDESV (reference sequence). V trimming: 1 base; J trimming: 3 bases; junction bases outside the gene matches: 6. The CDR3 length is 16 residues. The CDR3, as DNA: TGTGCCAGCAGCTTAGTCGGGCGGGGGGATACAGATACGCAGTATTTT. Protein product: CASSLVGRGDTDTQYF.

This chain uses TRBV7-9 with TRBJ1-2, with D unclear. CDR3 length: 17 amino acids. Germline V CDR1 and CDR2: SEHNR, FQNEAQ (reference sequence). V was cut by 1 base and J by 4 bases, with 19 bases left in between. The CDR3 nucleotides read TGTGCCAGCAGCTTAGATATGCCTAAGGTGTCAGGCTATGGCTACACCTTC. It translates to CASSLDMPKVSGYGYTF.

The CDR3 reads CASTPGFVGGVFEQFF. The CDR3 DNA is TGTGCCAGCACCCCGGGCTTCGTAGGGGGGGTGTTCGAGCAGTTCTTC. This chain links TRBV2 with TRBJ2-1; weak D call: TRBD2 (7 bases). This CDR3 has 16 amino acids. V lost 7 bases, J lost 10 bases, and 26 bases lay in between. Per the germline V gene, CDR1 is SNHLY and CDR2 is FYNNEI. Based on the CDR3 plus reference TRBV2 and TRBJ2-1, the full variable domain is EPEVTQTPSHQVTQMGQEVILRCVPISNHLYFYWYRQILGQKVEFLVSFYNNEISEKSEIFDDQFSVERPDGSNFTLKIRSTKLEDSAMYFCASTPGFVGGVFEQFFGPGTRLTVL.

The chain is built from TRBV6-5 and TRBJ1-3; the D is unclear. The germline gives CDR1 MNHEY, CDR2 SVGAGI. This CDR3 region has 11 residues. Trimming stripped 10 bases from V and 7 bases from J, with 11 bases between. CDR3: CATQTSNTIYF. CDR3 sequence (DNA): TGTGCCACCCAAACATCTAACACCATATATTTT.

The chain recombines TRBV11-2 with TRBJ2-7; perhaps TRBD2 as D (5 bases). V shed 5 bases and J shed 3 bases, with 14 bases lying between them. The CDR3 sequence is 14 residues long. Germline V gene data show CDR1 as SGHAT and CDR2 as FQNNGV. This CDR3 reads CASSPSGNYYEQYF. The CDR3 DNA is TGTGCCAGCAGCCCAAGCGGAAACTACTACGAGCAGTACTTC.

The V and J genes are TRBV7-9 and TRBJ2-7; 8 nucleotides line up with TRBD2. The CDR3 consists of 18 residues. Germline CDR1 SEHNR, CDR2 FQNEAQ (reference sequence). After removal of 5 bases from V and 0 bases from J, the junction contained 15 bases not matched to a gene. DNA for the CDR3: TGTGCCAGCAGCCCTCGGGGGGGGTCCGCCAGGGCCTCCTACGAGCAGTACTTC. Residues: CASSPRGGSARASYEQYF.

The chain combines TRBV27 with TRBJ1-5; D possibly corresponds to TRBD1 (6 bases). The germline V gene encodes CDR1 MNHEY and CDR2 SMNVEV (reference sequence). Trimming stripped 6 bases from V and 3 bases from J, with 12 bases between. The CDR3 loop spans 14 amino acids. CDR3 loop: CASSPRGNNQPQHF. CDR3 coding DNA: TGTGCCAGCAGCCCAAGGGGGAACAATCAGCCCCAGCATTTT.

The chain employs TRBV12-5 and TRBJ1-5; D unclear. The V and J ends lost 4 bases and 1 base respectively, with 11 bases between them. Germline values: CDR1 LGHNT, CDR2 FRNRAP. This CDR3 has 15 residues. The CDR3 loop is CASGWREGSNQPQHF. CDR3 DNA sequence: TGTGCTAGTGGTTGGCGGGAGGGAAGCAATCAGCCCCAGCATTTT.

V and J are TRBV19 and TRBJ1-2; D unclear. The CDR3 is made up of 13 amino acids. V was trimmed by 5 bases and J by 2 bases, leaving 9 bases between them. Germline V lookup: CDR1 LNHDA, CDR2 SQIVND (reference sequence). CDR3 coding DNA: TGTGCCAGTAGTGAGAGGATGAACTATGGCTACACCTTC. Translating gives CASSERMNYGYTF.

The chain has TRBV7-9 and TRBJ2-4; TRBD2 matches at 8 bases. CDR1 is SEHNR and CDR2 is FQNEAQ in the germline V gene (reference sequence). The CDR3 is made up of 15 amino acids. With 5 bases clipped from V and 7 bases from J, the junction kept 10 bases outside the gene matches. The CDR3 nucleotides read TGTGCCAGCAGCCCTCCCGGGGTAGCGGGGAACATTCAGTACTTC. This codes for CASSPPGVAGNIQYF.

The V and J genes are TRBV2 and TRBJ1-1; D possibly corresponds to TRBD1 (5 bases). The CDR3 consists of 15 residues. CDR1 is SNHLY and CDR2 is FYNNEI in the germline V gene. V was clipped by 3 bases and J by 6 bases, with 17 bases between them. CDR3 DNA sequence: TGTGCCAGCAGTGACAGGGACTATAACGACTCTGAAGCTTTCTTT. This encodes CASSDRDYNDSEAFF.

The chain uses TRBV18 and TRBJ2-1, with D perhaps matching TRBD2 (7 bases). Germline V lookup: CDR1 KGHSH, CDR2 LQKENI. Trimming left V 0 bases short and J 7 bases short, with 19 bases between. The CDR3 is made up of 17 amino acids. The CDR3 nucleotides are TGTGCCAGCTCACCACCAATGGGCGGGGGCCGTATTAATGAGCAGTTCTTC. This encodes CASSPPMGGGRINEQFF. Using reference TRBV18 and TRBJ2-1 for the parts outside the CDR3, the full variable domain is NAGVMQNPRHLVRRRGQEARLRCSPMKGHSHVYWYRQLPEEGLKFMVYLQKENIIDESGMPKERFSAEFPKEGPSILRIQQVVRGDSAAYFCASSPPMGGGRINEQFFGPGTRLTVL.

The chain joins TRBV9 to TRBJ2-6; 7 bases are a match to TRBD2. With V trimmed by 2 bases and J by 2 bases, 22 bases remained unmatched. The CDR3 consists of 22 residues. The germline CDR1 and CDR2 sequences are SGDLS and YYNGEE. CDR3 sequence: CASSVHSSVTGGPLTGANVLTF. The CDR3 DNA sequence: TGTGCCAGCAGCGTCCACTCTAGCGTAACGGGGGGTCCCCTTACTGGGGCCAACGTCCTGACTTTC. Based on the CDR3 plus reference TRBV9 and TRBJ2-6, the full variable domain is DSGVTQTPKHLITATGQRVTLRCSPRSGDLSVYWYQQSLDQGLQFLIQYYNGEERAKGNILERFSAQQFPDLHSELNLSSLELGDSALYFCASSVHSSVTGGPLTGANVLTFGAGSRLTVL.

The chain employs TRBV5-1 and TRBJ1-4; D is possibly TRBD1 (6 bases). The V end was cut by 4 bases, the J end by 10 bases, with 20 bases between. Germline V gene sequence: CDR1 SGHRS, CDR2 YFSETQ. This CDR3 spans 15 amino acids. The CDR3 nucleotides read TGCGCCAGCAGCCTACTAATTATGGGGGCCAGAAAACTGTTTTTT. Translation: CASSLLIMGARKLFF.

This rearrangement joins TRBV5-4 to TRBJ2-5, with TRBD2 identical over 11 bases. The germline gives CDR1 SGHNT, CDR2 YYREEE (reference sequence). Trimming cost V 5 bases and J 7 bases; bases outside gene matches: 7. The CDR3 extends over 14 amino acids. This CDR3 is CASRVAGGRGTQYF. The CDR3 coding sequence is TGTGCCAGCAGGGTAGCGGGGGGGCGTGGGACCCAGTACTTC.

The V and J genes are TRBV5-1 and TRBJ2-2, with D maybe TRBD1 (5 bases). Germline lookup yields CDR1 SGHRS and CDR2 YFSETQ. This CDR3 comprises 15 residues. V lost 1 base and J lost 3, with 10 bases in between. The CDR3 is CASSLYRTHTGELFF. CDR3 coding DNA: TGCGCCAGCAGCTTGTACAGGACACACACCGGGGAGCTGTTTTTT.

The chain links TRBV5-6 to TRBJ2-3, with D unclear. V lost 4 bases to trimming and J lost 5 bases, with 14 bases between them. Looked up from germline, CDR1 is SGHDT and CDR2 is YYEEEE. This CDR3 comprises 14 residues. Written as DNA, the CDR3 is TGTGCCAGCAGCCCCAGTGGCCCATTAGATACGCAGTATTTT. This gives the protein CASSPSGPLDTQYF.

DNA of the CDR3: TGCGCCAGCATCCCGGGGTTGCTTATGAACACTGAAGCTTTCTTT. Its translation is CASIPGLLMNTEAFF. The chain carries TRBV4-1 and TRBJ1-1; unclear D gene. CDR1 and CDR2 from the germline V gene are MGHRA and YSYEKL. With 7 bases removed from V and 0 bases from J, the gap between germline ends came to 15 bases. The CDR3 contains 15 residues.

Worth noting for this clone: The conserved phenylalanine or tryptophan is not found at the CDR3 terminus, so this likely reflects a read error. The DNA is omitted, as the CDR3 cannot be located on it reliably, and the CDR3 follows TCRdb's listing. This chain links TRBV27 with TRBJ1-1; the tabulated D call, TRBD1, remains unverified against the DNA. The CDR3 is 9 residues long, ends included. Germline V gene lookup returns CDR1 MNHEY and CDR2 SMNVEV (reference sequence). This CDR3 reads CASSLLAGN.

The chain has TRBV7-8 and TRBJ1-1; D is unclear. This CDR3 spans 16 amino acids. Germline V gene lookup returns CDR1 SGHVS and CDR2 FQNEAQ. Trimming removed 1 base at V and 5 bases at J, with 17 bases between. The CDR3 loop is CASSLVTSFAPTEAFF. The CDR3 DNA sequence: TGTGCCAGCAGCTTAGTCACATCCTTTGCACCAACTGAAGCTTTCTTT.

The chain joins TRBV6-6 to TRBJ1-2; unclear D gene. CDR3 length: 13 amino acids. Deletions cut 5 bases from V and 4 bases from J, with 11 bases between. CDR1 and CDR2 (germline): MNHNY, SVGAGI (reference sequence). CDR3 DNA sequence: TGTGCCAGCAGTCCGACGGAGAGCTATGGCTACACCTTC. Translation: CASSPTESYGYTF.

This chain joins TRBV2 and TRBJ1-2; D gene ambiguous. Trimming removed 7 bases from V and 8 bases from J, with 17 bases in between. In germline, CDR1 is SNHLY, CDR2 FYNNEI. CDR3 size: 13 residues. The CDR3 nucleotides are TGTGCCAGCACCCCTGGGCGTGATTGGGGCTACACCTTC. It specifies CASTPGRDWGYTF.

The chain carries TRBV2 and TRBJ2-5, with D possibly TRBD2 on 5 matching bases. Germline lookup yields CDR1 SNHLY and CDR2 FYNNEI. This CDR3 has 11 amino acids. Trimming removed 8 bases at V and 5 bases at J, with 9 bases between. The CDR3 region is CASLWEETQYF. The CDR3, as DNA: TGTGCCAGCTTGTGGGAGGAGACCCAGTACTTC. The complete variable domain, with remaining parts taken from reference TRBV2 and TRBJ2-5, reads EPEVTQTPSHQVTQMGQEVILRCVPISNHLYFYWYRQILGQKVEFLVSFYNNEISEKSEIFDDQFSVERPDGSNFTLKIRSTKLEDSAMYFCASLWEETQYFGPGTRLLVL.

The chain uses TRBV11-2 and TRBJ2-7, with D possibly being TRBD1 (6 bases). CDR3 length equals 14 residues. Trimming stripped 1 base from V and 4 bases from J, with 11 bases between. Germline V CDR1 and CDR2: SGHAT, FQNNGV. Here the CDR3 reads CASSLGTGWYEQYF. The CDR3 nucleotides are TGTGCCAGCAGCTTAGGTACAGGGTGGTACGAGCAGTACTTC. The variable domain in full, with the rest retrieved from reference TRBV11-2 and TRBJ2-7, is EAGVAQSPRYKIIEKRQSVAFWCNPISGHATLYWYQQILGQGPKLLIQFQNNGVVDDSQLPKDRFSAERLKGVDSTLKIQPAKLEDSAVYLCASSLGTGWYEQYFGPGTRLTVT.

This chain connects TRBV10-1 to TRBJ2-7, with D perhaps matching TRBD1 (5 bases). V was clipped by 3 bases and J by 4 bases, with 13 bases between them. Looked up from germline, CDR1 is WNHNN and CDR2 is SYGVQD (reference sequence). The CDR3 spans 14 residues. CDR3 loop: CASSEAGYGYEQYF. In DNA, the CDR3 is TGCGCCAGCAGTGAAGCAGGGTATGGTTACGAGCAGTACTTC.